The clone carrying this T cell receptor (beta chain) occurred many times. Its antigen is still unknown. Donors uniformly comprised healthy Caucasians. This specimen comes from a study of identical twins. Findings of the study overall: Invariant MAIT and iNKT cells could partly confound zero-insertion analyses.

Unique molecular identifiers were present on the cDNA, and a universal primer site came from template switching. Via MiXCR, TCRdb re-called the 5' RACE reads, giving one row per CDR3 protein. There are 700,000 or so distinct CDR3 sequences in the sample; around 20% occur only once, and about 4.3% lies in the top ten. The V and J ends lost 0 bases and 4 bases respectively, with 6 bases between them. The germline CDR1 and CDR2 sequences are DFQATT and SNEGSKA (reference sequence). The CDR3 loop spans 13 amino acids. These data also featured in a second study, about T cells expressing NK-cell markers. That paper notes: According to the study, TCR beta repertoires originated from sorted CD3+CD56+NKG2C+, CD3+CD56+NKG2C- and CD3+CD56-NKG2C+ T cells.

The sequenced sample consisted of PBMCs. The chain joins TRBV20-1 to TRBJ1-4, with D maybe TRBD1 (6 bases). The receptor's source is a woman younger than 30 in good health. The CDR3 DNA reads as TGCAGTGCTAGAGAGGACAGTAATGAAAAACTGTTTTTT. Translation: CSAREDSNEKLFF.